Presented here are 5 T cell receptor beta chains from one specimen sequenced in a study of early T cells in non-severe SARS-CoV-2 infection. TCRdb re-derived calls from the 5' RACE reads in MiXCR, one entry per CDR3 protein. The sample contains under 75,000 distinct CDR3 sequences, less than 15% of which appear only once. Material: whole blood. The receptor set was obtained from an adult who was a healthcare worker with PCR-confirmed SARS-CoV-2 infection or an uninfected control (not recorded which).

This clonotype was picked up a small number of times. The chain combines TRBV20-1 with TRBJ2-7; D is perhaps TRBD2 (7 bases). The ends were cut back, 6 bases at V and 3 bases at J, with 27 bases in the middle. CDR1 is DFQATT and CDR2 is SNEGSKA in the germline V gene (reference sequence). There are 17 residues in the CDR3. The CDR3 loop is CSALGGRSAGSRYEQYF. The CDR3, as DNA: TGCAGTGCGCTAGGGGGGAGATCAGCGGGATCACGCTACGAGCAGTACTTC.

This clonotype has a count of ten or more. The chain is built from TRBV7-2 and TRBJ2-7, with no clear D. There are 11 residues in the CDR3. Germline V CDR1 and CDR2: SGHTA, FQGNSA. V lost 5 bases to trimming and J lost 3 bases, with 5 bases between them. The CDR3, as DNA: TGTGCCAGCAGCGCGAGCTACGAGCAGTACTTC. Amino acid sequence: CASSASYEQYF.

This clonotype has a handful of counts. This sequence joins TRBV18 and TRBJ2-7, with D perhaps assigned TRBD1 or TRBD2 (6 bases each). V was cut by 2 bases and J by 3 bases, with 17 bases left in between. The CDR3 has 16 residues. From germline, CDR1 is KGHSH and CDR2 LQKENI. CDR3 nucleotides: TGTGCCAGCTCACCATCGGTAGGGGGGATATTCTACGAGCAGTACTTC. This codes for CASSPSVGGIFYEQYF. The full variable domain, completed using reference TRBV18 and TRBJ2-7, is NAGVMQNPRHLVRRRGQEARLRCSPMKGHSHVYWYRQLPEEGLKFMVYLQKENIIDESGMPKERFSAEFPKEGPSILRIQQVVRGDSAAYFCASSPSVGGIFYEQYFGPGTRLTVT.

For the CDR3, the DNA is TGTGCCAGCAGCCATGACGGGACATCAGGCTATGGCTACACCTTC. Translation: CASSHDGTSGYGYTF. The chain couples TRBV3-1 to TRBJ1-2; D is possibly TRBD1 (6 bases). The V end lost 3 bases, the J end lost 4 bases, and 15 bases lay between the germline ends. CDR1 is LGHDT, CDR2 YNNKEL, per germline (reference sequence). This CDR3 has 15 residues.

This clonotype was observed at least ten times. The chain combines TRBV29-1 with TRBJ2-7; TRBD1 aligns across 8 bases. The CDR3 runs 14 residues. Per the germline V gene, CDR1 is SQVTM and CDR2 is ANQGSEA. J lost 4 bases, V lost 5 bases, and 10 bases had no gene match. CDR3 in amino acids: CSVNWGTGIYEQYF. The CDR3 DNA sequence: TGCAGCGTTAATTGGGGGACAGGAATTTACGAGCAGTACTTC.